A single sample gave rise to the 8 T cell receptor beta chains below, sequenced in a study of blood T cells in healthy people across ages. Next came a second PCR, run for about 6 to 11 cycles, which used a sample-barcoded 5' primer along with a J-beta primer mix. One entry per CDR3 protein, called by TCRdb with MiXCR from the 5' RACE reads. The sample lists over a million distinct CDR3 sequences; 59% were seen once. The sequencing input was blood. Source of these receptors: a man younger than 35 in good health.

The rearrangement links TRBV25-1 to TRBJ2-1; 9 bases align to TRBD1. CDR3 length: 15 amino acids. Germline lookup yields CDR1 MGHDK and CDR2 SYGVNS. Trimming took 4 bases from V and 5 from J; bases not matched to a gene: 6. For the CDR3, the DNA is TGTGCCAGCAGTGCAAGGGACAGGGTACACAATGAGCAGTTCTTC. Its protein is CASSARDRVHNEQFF.

The chain carries TRBV15 and TRBJ1-5; D is unresolved. CDR3 length equals 15 residues. Trimming removed 5 bases at V and 5 bases at J, with 16 bases between. The V gene's germline CDR1 is LNHNV and CDR2 YYDKDF (reference sequence). DNA of the CDR3: TGTGCCACCAGCTCCTTCGGGAGCTCTTATCAGCCCCAGCATTTT. Its protein is CATSSFGSSYQPQHF.

This clonotype came up a few times. This chain joins TRBV12-3 or TRBV12-4 and TRBJ1-2; D unclear. This CDR3 contains 12 residues. V was pared by 5 bases and J by 11 bases, with 15 bases between. CDR3 sequence reads: CASSPPGLGYTF. The DNA for the CDR3 is TGTGCCAGCAGTCCCCCTGGGCTGGGGTACACCTTC.

The chain uses TRBV11-2 and TRBJ2-1; TRBD2 matches 10 bases. Germline CDR1 reads SGHAT; CDR2 reads FQNNGV. With V trimmed by 5 bases and J by 2 bases, 6 bases remained unmatched. The CDR3 spans 16 residues. This CDR3 reads CASSPWTSGAYNEQFF. CDR3 nucleotide sequence: TGTGCCAGCAGCCCTTGGACTAGCGGAGCCTACAATGAGCAGTTCTTC.

This chain connects TRBV29-1 to TRBJ1-1, with a possible D match to TRBD1 (5 bases). Germline V gene sequence: CDR1 SQVTM, CDR2 ANQGSEA. The CDR3 contains 14 residues. The V and J ends lost 2 bases and 1 base respectively, with 11 bases between them. The CDR3 bases are TGCAGCGTTGAAACTTGGGGGGAGAACACTGAAGCTTTCTTT. Protein: CSVETWGENTEAFF.

The CDR3 spells CASSLAGDREQYF. In nucleotides, the CDR3 is TGTGCCAGCAGCTTAGCGGGGGACAGAGAGCAGTACTTC. The chain has TRBV7-2 and TRBJ2-5; 7 bases line up with TRBD1. Germline CDR1 reads SGHTA; CDR2 reads FQGNSA. The CDR3 runs 13 residues. The V segment lost 0 bases and the J segment 11 bases; nucleotides outside the gene matches: 6.

The gene calls are TRBV4-2 and TRBJ2-7; a possible D gene is TRBD1 (6 bases). Trimming took 2 bases from V and 0 from J, leaving 14 bases between them. This CDR3 spans 16 amino acids. Germline loops: CDR1 LGHNA, CDR2 YNFKEQ. CDR3 bases: TGTGCCAGCAGCCAATACATACGGACAGACTCCTACGAGCAGTACTTC. It is translated as CASSQYIRTDSYEQYF.

The J gene is TRBJ2-3, the V gene TRBV6-2 or TRBV6-3, with 11 bases that match TRBD2. The CDR3 is made up of 14 amino acids. CDR1 is MNHEY, CDR2 SVGEGT, per germline. J lost 3 bases, V lost 8 bases, and 4 bases had no gene match. The CDR3 reads CASRRLAGTDTQYF. The CDR3 DNA is TGTGCCAGCCGAAGACTAGCGGGGACAGATACGCAGTATTTT.